This T cell receptor beta chain was sequenced in a study of blood T cell repertoires in COVID-19 (dated by TCRdb to the early 2020s). Looking at the study overall: Collaborator samples came from the United States, Italy and Spain and covered acute and convalescent phases of COVID-19. The repertoires were released in a freely available public database intended as a resource for research on the immune response to SARS-CoV-2. Where HLA class I and class II types were available, the types were taken from metadata supplied by the sample provider, not from assay-based typing. The prospective study material was composed of cDNA or gDNA derived from T cells, B-cell-depleted T cells, or PBMCs. The sample metadata nearly always contained a de-identified subject ID, COVID-19 status, age in years and sex. Subjects who had been exposed to COVID-19, were actively infected with it, or had recovered from it provided the deeply sampled blood TCRbeta repertoires that made up the dataset. Samples came from the ongoing ImmuneRACE study (first 160 participants) plus 1,254 subjects from 6 global collaborators.

TCRbeta CDR3 regions were amplified from genomic DNA by means of the immunoSEQ Assay, a bias-controlled multiplex PCR. Processing in the source paper ran as follows. The number of nucleated cells in each sample was estimated from the amplification of reference gene primers within the assay. Sequence reads were collapsed and filtered to measure the absolute abundance of every unique TCRbeta CDR3 rearrangement. For each sample, productive Simpson clonality was calculated by taking the square root of Simpson's diversity index across productive rearrangements. TCRdb obtained this table from immuneACCESS and retained in-frame rearrangements with V and J assigned. These tables miss some clones; where compared with another copy, unresolved V genes account for less than half of the shortfall, and the remainder is unexplained. V, J and clone size reflect that table, while D and trimming were determined from the DNA. The sample yields 200,000 to 300,000 clones; approximately 85% were counted once. Around 0.8% of the sample belongs to the ten largest clones.

Each collaborating institution followed its own protocols to collect whole blood in K2EDTA tubes. For TCRbeta analysis, collaborators shipped samples in one of three forms: frozen whole blood, isolated PBMCs, or DNA extracted from either of those sample types. V lost 5 bases and J lost 10 bases; the stretch between them is 17 bases long. The CDR1 and CDR2 encoded by the germline V gene (reference sequence) are SEHNR and FQNEAQ. Measured from the cysteine to the phenylalanine, the CDR3 is 13 residues long. The entry retains the CDR3 DNA only, 39 bases that are in frame from base 1. The investigation overall reported the following: The quantity of clinical and demographic metadata differed by source and by participant and was supplied without curation.

For this clone: The antigen this receptor binds is unknown. Per-base quality was not reported, and no clone a single base away is much larger than it.

The specimen was peripheral blood. This receptor chain uses TRBV7-9 and TRBJ1-1, with a tentative D gene TRBD1 over 6 matching bases. The sequence was collected from a woman aged 25-40 years with acute or convalescent COVID-19. The nucleotide sequence is given as TGTGCCAGCAGCCGCAGTGAAGGCAGGGGAGCTTTCTTT. It is translated as CASSRSEGRGAFF.